Listed below are T cell receptor beta chains from one sample, sequenced in a study of blood T cell repertoires in COVID-19. Here immunoSEQ multiplex PCR was the method, and the copy in TCRdb shows in-frame clones only, minus some. Among 100,000 to 150,000 clones listed, around 85% were seen once. The sample comprised peripheral blood. The receptors here all came from a woman aged 80 or over with COVID-19, enrolled during active disease. Each CDR3 is given with its conserved first and last residue. Fields, in order: clone size, V gene, J gene, D gene, CDR3 DNA, CDR3 protein. A D gene is named only where the DNA matches it firmly. Some rows mark clone size as missing; the rest say once, few, many or name a class of expanded clone.

.	TRBV6-5	TRBJ2-7	.	TGTGCCAGCAGCCGGGACATTCGGGAGCAGTACTTC	CASSRDIREQYF
.	TRBV28	TRBJ1-2	.	TGTGCCAGCAGTCACGGATTAAAGGAGGGCTACACCTTC	CASSHGLKEGYTF
.	TRBV4-1	TRBJ1-6	TRBD1	TGCGCCAGCAGCCCCCGGGACAGGGGTGTCGACTCCTATAATTCACCCCTCCACTTT	CASSPRDRGVDSYNSPLHF
.	TRBV19	TRBJ2-3	TRBD2	TGTGCCAGCGGGAGCGGGAGTTGGTTGTATTTT	CASGSGSWLYF
.	TRBV28	TRBJ1-4	TRBD1	TGTGCCAGCAGTTCCCCCGGGACAGGGAACGAAAAACTGTTTTTT	CASSSPGTGNEKLFF
.	TRBV7-2	TRBJ2-2	.	TGTGCCAGCAGCTTAGTGGCGGGAATAACCACCGGGGAGCTGTTTTTT	CASSLVAGITTGELFF
.	TRBV2	TRBJ2-2	TRBD1	TGTGCCAGCAGTGAACCGGACAGGGCCTTGATGGTATCCGGGGAGCTGTTTTTT	CASSEPDRALMVSGELFF
once	TRBV11-3	TRBJ2-7	.	TGTGCCAGCAGCTTACTACCCTTAGCGGACGAGCAGTACTTC	CASSLLPLADEQYF
.	TRBV24-1	TRBJ1-2	.	TGTGCCACCGCGCTGGGTGCCCCGGAGGTCTATGGCTACACCTTC	CATALGAPEVYGYTF
.	TRBV2	TRBJ2-2	TRBD2	TGTGCCAGCGCGGGACTAGGTGAAACCGGGGAGCTGTTTTTT	CASAGLGETGELFF